This TCR beta chain originates from a study of cytomegalovirus exposure and HLA in healthy donors. Study-level results: Sequencing had likely introduced a cluster of highly shared sequence variants as an artifact. TCR beta V segments were, for the most part, productive about 87% or about 30% of the time in an earlier analysis. The study put 150 to 200 TCR beta chains on its list as cytomegalovirus-associated.

The CDR3 runs to 14 residues. V was cut by 5 bases and J by 8 bases, with 18 bases left in between. Germline-derived CDR1 and CDR2 are MNHEY and SMNVEV (reference sequence). Points on this clone: Its specificity is unknown.

This PCR relied on a set of 60 Vbeta primers and 13 Jbeta primers. Generated by immunoSEQ multiplex PCR, the TCRdb table keeps only in-frame clones and is missing some. The top ten hold more than 0.95% of the sample, which has over 110,000 clones, roughly three quarters seen once. This chain joins TRBV27 and TRBJ1-2, with D uncertain. The sequenced material came from PBMCs. The clonotype originates from a man aged 18 to 29 in good health and CMV-seronegative. This CDR3 is CASSPMFGSRGYTF. The CDR3 nucleotides are TGTGCCAGCAGTCCAATGTTCGGGTCGCGAGGCTACACCTTC.